This T cell receptor beta chain was documented in a study of PD-1 blockade in classical Hodgkin lymphoma. Study-level background: Patients were dosed intravenously with nivolumab at 3 mg/kg every 2 weeks. Overall study results and limits: At C4D1, TCR diversity had climbed significantly for CD4+ cells, though not for CD8+ cells.

In every patient, relapse followed autologous stem cell transplantation, while exposure to brentuximab vedotin differed. The germline V gene encodes CDR1 MDHEN and CDR2 SYDVKM. Unmatched junction bases numbered 6, after V lost 7 bases and J lost 4 bases. The CDR3 runs to 15 residues. Of note for this clone: Its antigen remains unidentified.

TCRdb's copy holds only in-frame clones and misses some; the assay was immunoSEQ multiplex PCR. The sample consists of approximately 73,000 clones, about 93% of them appearing once. The rearrangement joins TRBV28 to TRBJ2-7, with TRBD2 identical over 14 bases. The source of this sequence is a human donor with classical Hodgkin lymphoma. The sample in question was peripheral blood mononuclear cells (PBMCs), obtained at baseline. CDR3 coding DNA: TGTGCCAGCAAGGGGACTAGCGGGAGCGCATACGAGCAGTACTTC. Translation: CASKGTSGSAYEQYF.